This note documents a single T cell receptor beta chain sequence. There are 14 residues in the CDR3. The V gene lost 0 bases and the J gene lost 8 bases, with 13 bases spanning the gap. Germline V gene sequence: CDR1 MGHRA, CDR2 YSYEKL. This sample is part of a study of blood T cell repertoires in COVID-19. At the level of the study: The United States, Italy and Spain supplied acute and convalescent COVID-19 samples. In each case, the material was cDNA or gDNA derived from T cells, B-cell-depleted T cells, or PBMCs.

In the authors' methods: Researchers report that nucleated cell counts were estimated from reference gene primer amplification. Measured with immunoSEQ multiplex PCR; TCRdb has only the in-frame clones, and not every one. From that table come the V and J calls and clone size; the DNA was used to work out D and trimming. Of around 190,000 clones in the sample, around 86% were seen once. The gene calls are TRBV4-1 and TRBJ1-2; tentatively, D is TRBD1 (6 bases). The specimen was peripheral blood. The TCR originated in a man between 50 and 59 years old with active or convalescent COVID-19. The CDR3 sequence is CASSQDPGDGGYTF. Written as DNA, the CDR3 is TGCGCCAGCAGCCAAGATCCAGGGGATGGCGGCTACACCTTC.